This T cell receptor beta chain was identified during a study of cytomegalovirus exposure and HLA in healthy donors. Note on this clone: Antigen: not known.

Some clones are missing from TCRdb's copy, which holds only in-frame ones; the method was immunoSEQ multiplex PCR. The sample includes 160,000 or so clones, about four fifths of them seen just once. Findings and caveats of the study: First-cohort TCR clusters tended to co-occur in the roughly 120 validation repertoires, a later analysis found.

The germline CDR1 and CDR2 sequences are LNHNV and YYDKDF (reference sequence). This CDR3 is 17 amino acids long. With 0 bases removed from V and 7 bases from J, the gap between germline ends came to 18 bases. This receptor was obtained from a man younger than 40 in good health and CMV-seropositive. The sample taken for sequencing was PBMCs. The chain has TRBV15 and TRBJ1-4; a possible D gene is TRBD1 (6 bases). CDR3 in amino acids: CATSRDGPRGAGEKLFF. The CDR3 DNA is TGTGCCACCAGCAGAGATGGCCCCCGGGGGGCGGGTGAAAAACTGTTTTTT.